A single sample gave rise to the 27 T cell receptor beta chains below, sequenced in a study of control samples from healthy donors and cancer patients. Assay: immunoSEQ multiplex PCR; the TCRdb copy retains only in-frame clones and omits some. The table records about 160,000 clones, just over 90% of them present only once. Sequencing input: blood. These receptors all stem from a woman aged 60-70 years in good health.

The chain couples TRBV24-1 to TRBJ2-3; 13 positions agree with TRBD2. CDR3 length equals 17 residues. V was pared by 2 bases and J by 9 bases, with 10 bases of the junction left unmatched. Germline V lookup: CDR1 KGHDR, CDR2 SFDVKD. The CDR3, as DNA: TGTGCCACCAGTGATTCCCAACTAGCGGGGGGGCCACAGACGCAGTATTTT. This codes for CATSDSQLAGGPQTQYF.

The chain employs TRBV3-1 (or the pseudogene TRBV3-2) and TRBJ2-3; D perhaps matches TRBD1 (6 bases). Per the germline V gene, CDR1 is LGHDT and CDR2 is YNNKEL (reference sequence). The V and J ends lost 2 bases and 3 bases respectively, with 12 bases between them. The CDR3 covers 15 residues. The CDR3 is CASSQQTGGTDTQYF. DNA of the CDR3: TGTGCCAGCAGCCAACAGACAGGCGGAACAGATACGCAGTATTTT.

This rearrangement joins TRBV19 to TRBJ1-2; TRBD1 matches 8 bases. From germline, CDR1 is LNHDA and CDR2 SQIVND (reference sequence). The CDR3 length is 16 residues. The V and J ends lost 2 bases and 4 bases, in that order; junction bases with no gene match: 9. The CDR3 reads CASSIITGGNVYGYTF. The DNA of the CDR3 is TGTGCCAGTAGTATAATTACAGGGGGTAACGTCTATGGCTACACCTTC.

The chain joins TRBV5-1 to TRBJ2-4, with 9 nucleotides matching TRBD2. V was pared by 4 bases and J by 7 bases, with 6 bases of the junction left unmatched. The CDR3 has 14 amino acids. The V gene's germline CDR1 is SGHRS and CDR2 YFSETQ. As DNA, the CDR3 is TGCGCCAGCAGCGGGGGACTAGCAGTCAACATTCAGTACTTC. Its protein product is CASSGGLAVNIQYF.

The CDR3 nucleotides are TGTGCCAGCAGCTTCCGTATAGGGGGGGGATACAATGAGCAGTTCTTC. Translation gives CASSFRIGGGYNEQFF. The chain is built from TRBV7-2 and TRBJ2-1, with TRBD2 as a possible D gene (7 bases). V dropped 3 bases and J dropped 4 bases, with 16 bases sitting between them. The CDR3 totals 16 residues. Per the germline V gene, CDR1 is SGHTA and CDR2 is FQGNSA.

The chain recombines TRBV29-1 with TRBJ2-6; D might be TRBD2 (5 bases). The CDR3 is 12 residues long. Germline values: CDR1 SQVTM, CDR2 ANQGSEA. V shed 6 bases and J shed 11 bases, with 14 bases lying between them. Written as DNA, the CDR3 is TGCAGCGTCCGGGAAACAGCTGACGTCCTGACTTTC. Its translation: CSVRETADVLTF.

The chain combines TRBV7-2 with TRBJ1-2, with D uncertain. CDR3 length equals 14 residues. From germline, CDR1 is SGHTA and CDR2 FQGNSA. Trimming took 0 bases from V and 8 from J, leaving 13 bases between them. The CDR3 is CASSLAFMGRGYTF. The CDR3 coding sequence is TGTGCCAGCAGCTTAGCGTTTATGGGCCGAGGCTACACCTTC.

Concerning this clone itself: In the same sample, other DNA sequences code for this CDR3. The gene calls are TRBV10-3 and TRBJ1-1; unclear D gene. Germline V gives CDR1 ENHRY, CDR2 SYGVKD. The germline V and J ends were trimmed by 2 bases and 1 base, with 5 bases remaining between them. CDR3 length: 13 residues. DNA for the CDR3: TGTGCCATCAGTGAGCCCAGGAACACTGAAGCTTTCTTT. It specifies CAISEPRNTEAFF.

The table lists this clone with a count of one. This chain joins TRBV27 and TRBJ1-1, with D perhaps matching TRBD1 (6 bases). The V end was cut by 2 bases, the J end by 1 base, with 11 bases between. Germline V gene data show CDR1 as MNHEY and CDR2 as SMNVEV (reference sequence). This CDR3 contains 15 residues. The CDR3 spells CASSLEEGGNTEAFF. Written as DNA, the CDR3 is TGTGCCAGCAGTTTAGAGGAGGGGGGGAACACTGAAGCTTTCTTT.

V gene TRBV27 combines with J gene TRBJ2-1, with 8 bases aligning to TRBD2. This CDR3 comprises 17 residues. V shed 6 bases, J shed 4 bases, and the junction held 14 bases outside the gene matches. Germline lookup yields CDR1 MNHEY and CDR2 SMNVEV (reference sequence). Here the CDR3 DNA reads TGTGCCAGCAGCCCAATGGGTAGTAGCGGGGTGTACAATGAGCAGTTCTTC. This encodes CASSPMGSSGVYNEQFF.

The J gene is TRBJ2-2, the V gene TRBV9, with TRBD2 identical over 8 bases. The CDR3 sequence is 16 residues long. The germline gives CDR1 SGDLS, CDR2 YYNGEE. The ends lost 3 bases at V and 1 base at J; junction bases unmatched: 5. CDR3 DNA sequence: TGTGCCAGCAGCGCGTACCTAGCGGGGAACACCGGGGAGCTGTTTTTT. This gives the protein CASSAYLAGNTGELFF.

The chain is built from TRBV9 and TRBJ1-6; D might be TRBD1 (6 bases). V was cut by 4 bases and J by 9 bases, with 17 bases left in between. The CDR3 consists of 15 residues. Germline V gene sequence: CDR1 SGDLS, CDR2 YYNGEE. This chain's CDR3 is CASSLRPGGRSPLHF. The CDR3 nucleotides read TGTGCCAGCAGCCTCCGACCCGGGGGGCGTTCACCCCTCCACTTT.

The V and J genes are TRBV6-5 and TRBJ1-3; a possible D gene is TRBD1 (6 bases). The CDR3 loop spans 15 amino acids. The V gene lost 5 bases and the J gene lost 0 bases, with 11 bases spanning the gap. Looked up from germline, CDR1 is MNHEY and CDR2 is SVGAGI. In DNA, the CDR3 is TGTGCCAGCAGTCGGACAGTATCCTCTGGAAACACCATATATTTT. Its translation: CASSRTVSSGNTIYF.

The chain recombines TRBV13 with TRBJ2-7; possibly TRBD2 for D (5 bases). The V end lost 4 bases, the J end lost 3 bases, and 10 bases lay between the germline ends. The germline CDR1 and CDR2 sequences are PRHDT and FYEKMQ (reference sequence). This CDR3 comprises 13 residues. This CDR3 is CASSSGIYYEQYF. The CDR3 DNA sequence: TGTGCCAGCAGCTCGGGGATTTACTACGAGCAGTACTTC.

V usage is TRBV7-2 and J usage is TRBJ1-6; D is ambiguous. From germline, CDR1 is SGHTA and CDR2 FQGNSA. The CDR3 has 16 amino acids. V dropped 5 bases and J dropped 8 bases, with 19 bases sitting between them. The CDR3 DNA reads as TGTGCCAGCAGCGGAAGACCGCCCGGGAGCGATTCACCCCTCCACTTT. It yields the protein CASSGRPPGSDSPLHF.

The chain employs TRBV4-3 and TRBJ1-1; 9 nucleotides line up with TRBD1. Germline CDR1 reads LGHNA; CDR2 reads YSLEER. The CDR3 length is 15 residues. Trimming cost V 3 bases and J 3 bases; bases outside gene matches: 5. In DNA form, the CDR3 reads TGCGCCAGCAGCCATGACGACAGGGGGGACACTGAAGCTTTCTTT. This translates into CASSHDDRGDTEAFF.

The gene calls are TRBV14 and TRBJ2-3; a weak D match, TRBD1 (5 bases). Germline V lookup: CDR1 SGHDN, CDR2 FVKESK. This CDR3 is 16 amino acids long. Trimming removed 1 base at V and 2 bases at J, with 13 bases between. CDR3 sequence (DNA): TGTGCCAGCAGCCAAGGCAGGGCCTTCTCCACAGATACGCAGTATTTT. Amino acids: CASSQGRAFSTDTQYF.

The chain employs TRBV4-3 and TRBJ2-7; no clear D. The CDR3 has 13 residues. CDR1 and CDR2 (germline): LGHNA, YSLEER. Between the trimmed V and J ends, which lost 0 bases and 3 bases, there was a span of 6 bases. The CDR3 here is CASSQEGNYEQYF. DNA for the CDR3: TGCGCCAGCAGCCAAGAGGGTAACTACGAGCAGTACTTC.

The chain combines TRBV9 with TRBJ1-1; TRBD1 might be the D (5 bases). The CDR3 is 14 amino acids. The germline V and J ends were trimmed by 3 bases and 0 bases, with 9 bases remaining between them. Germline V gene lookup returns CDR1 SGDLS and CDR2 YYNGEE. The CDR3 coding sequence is TGTGCCAGCAGCGAAGGGGTCCTGAACACTGAAGCTTTCTTT. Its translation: CASSEGVLNTEAFF.

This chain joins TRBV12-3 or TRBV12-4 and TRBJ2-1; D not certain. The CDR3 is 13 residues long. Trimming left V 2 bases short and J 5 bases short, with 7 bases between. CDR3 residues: CASSLNSNNEQFF. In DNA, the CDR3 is TGTGCCAGCAGTTTAAACTCGAACAATGAGCAGTTCTTC.

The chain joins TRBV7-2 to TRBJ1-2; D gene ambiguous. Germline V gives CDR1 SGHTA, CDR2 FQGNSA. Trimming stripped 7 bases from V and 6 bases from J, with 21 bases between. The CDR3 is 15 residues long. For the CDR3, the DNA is TGTGCCAGCACCTCTGATACTCTGGAGGGTAATGGCTACACCTTC. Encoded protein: CASTSDTLEGNGYTF.

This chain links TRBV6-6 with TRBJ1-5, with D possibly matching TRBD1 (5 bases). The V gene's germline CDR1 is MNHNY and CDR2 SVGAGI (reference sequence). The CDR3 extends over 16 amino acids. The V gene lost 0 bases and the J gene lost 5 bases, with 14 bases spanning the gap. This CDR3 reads CASSYSNPGSDQPQHF. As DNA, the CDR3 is TGTGCCAGCAGTTACTCGAACCCAGGGTCGGATCAGCCCCAGCATTTT.

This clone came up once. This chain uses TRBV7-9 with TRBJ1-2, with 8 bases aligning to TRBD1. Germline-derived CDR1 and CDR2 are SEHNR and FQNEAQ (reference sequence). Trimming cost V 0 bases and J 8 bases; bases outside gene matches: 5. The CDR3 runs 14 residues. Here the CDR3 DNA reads TGTGCCAGCAGCTTAGCGGGACAGGCGTGGGGCTACACCTTC. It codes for CASSLAGQAWGYTF. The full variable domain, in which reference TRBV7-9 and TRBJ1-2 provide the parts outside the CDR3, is DTGVSQNPRHKITKRGQNVTFRCDPISEHNRLYWYRQTLGQGPEFLTYFQNEAQLEKSRLLSDRFSAERPKGSFSTLEIQRTEQGDSAMYLCASSLAGQAWGYTFGSGTRLTVV.

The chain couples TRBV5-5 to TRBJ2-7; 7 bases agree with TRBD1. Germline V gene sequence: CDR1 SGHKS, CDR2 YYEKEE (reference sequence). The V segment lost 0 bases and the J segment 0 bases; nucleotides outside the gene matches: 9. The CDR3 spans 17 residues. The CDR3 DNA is TGTGCCAGCAGCTTGGGCATTCCGGGACAGAGCTCCTACGAGCAGTACTTC. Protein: CASSLGIPGQSSYEQYF.

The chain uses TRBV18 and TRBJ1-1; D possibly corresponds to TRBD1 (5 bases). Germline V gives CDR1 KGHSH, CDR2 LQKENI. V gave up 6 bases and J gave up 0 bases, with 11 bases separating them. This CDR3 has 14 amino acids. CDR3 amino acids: CASSQGTVNTEAFF. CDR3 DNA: TGTGCCAGCTCTCAAGGGACGGTGAACACTGAAGCTTTCTTT.

CDR3 loop: CASSRGQLNTGELFF. DNA of the CDR3: TGTGCCAGCAGCCGGGGGCAGCTGAACACCGGGGAGCTGTTTTTT. This sequence joins TRBV27 and TRBJ2-2, with D possibly being TRBD1 or TRBD2 (6 bases each). V lost 6 bases, J lost 1 base, and 12 bases lay in between. CDR3 length: 15 residues. Germline V gives CDR1 MNHEY, CDR2 SMNVEV (reference sequence).

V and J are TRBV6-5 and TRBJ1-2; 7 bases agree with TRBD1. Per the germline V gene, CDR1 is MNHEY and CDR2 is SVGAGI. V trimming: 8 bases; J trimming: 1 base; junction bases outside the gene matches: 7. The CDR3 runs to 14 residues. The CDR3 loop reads CASAGQRDNYGYTF. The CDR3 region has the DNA TGTGCCAGCGCGGGACAGCGGGATAACTATGGCTACACCTTC.